Following are 32 T cell receptor beta chains from one sample sequenced in a study of shared clonotypes between healthy human individuals. Some clones are missing from TCRdb's copy, which holds only in-frame ones; the method was immunoSEQ multiplex PCR. The sample lists about 490,000 clones, 76% occurring once. The sequencing input was PBMCs. These receptors were obtained from a woman between 40 and 50 years old in good health. Some clones in this sample may be carry-over from other donors' samples.

The chain recombines TRBV28 with TRBJ1-2; D possibly corresponds to TRBD1 (6 bases). V dropped 4 bases and J dropped 8 bases, with 11 bases sitting between them. Germline CDR1 MDHEN, CDR2 SYDVKM. The CDR3 is made up of 12 amino acids. In DNA, the CDR3 is TGTGCCAGCAGTTGCAGGGGCTGCGGCTACACCTTC. This sequence encodes CASSCRGCGYTF.

The V gene is TRBV29-1, the J gene TRBJ1-1, with a tentative D call TRBD1 (6 bases). The CDR3 length is 13 residues. V lost 3 bases and J lost 4, with 12 bases in between. CDR1 is SQVTM and CDR2 is ANQGSEA in the germline V gene. CDR3 region: CSVDIRGGTEAFF. In DNA form, the CDR3 reads TGCAGCGTTGACATCAGAGGGGGCACTGAAGCTTTCTTT.

This rearrangement joins TRBV5-1 to TRBJ2-1, with D maybe TRBD1 (5 bases). Trimming removed 1 base from V and 6 bases from J, with 11 bases in between. CDR1 SGHRS and CDR2 YFSETQ come from the germline V gene. The CDR3 extends over 14 amino acids. CDR3 sequence: CASSLFLQVNEQFF. CDR3 bases: TGCGCCAGCAGCTTGTTTTTACAGGTCAATGAGCAGTTCTTC.

In its sample, this clone was seen once. The chain joins TRBV29-1 to TRBJ2-1; 13 nucleotides agree with TRBD2. Germline V gene sequence: CDR1 SQVTM, CDR2 ANQGSEA. This CDR3 has 17 amino acids. V dropped 1 base and J dropped 9; count of bases not matched to a gene: 12. CDR3 nucleotide sequence: TGCAGCGTTGAAGGGACTAGCGGGAGTGCAAACACTGTTGAGCAGTTCTTC. This gives the protein CSVEGTSGSANTVEQFF.

The chain has TRBV30 and TRBJ1-5; tentative D call: TRBD1 (6 bases). Trimming cost V 2 bases and J 1 base, with 9 bases left between them. The CDR3 length is 14 residues. Germline V gene sequence: CDR1 GTSNPN, CDR2 SVGIG (reference sequence). CDR3 loop: CAWSKTGSNQPQHF. The CDR3 DNA reads TGTGCCTGGAGTAAAACAGGGAGCAATCAGCCCCAGCATTTT.

The chain uses TRBV19 and TRBJ2-7, with D possibly being TRBD1 (5 bases). The CDR3 consists of 14 residues. The V gene lost 4 bases and the J gene lost 5 bases, with 15 bases spanning the gap. Germline V lookup: CDR1 LNHDA, CDR2 SQIVND (reference sequence). CDR3 coding DNA: TGTGCCAGTAGTAATGGACCATTAGGGGACGAGCAGTACTTC. Its protein product is CASSNGPLGDEQYF.

This chain uses TRBV14 with TRBJ1-2, with D hard to call. Germline V gene lookup returns CDR1 SGHDN and CDR2 FVKESK. Trimming stripped 4 bases from V and 7 bases from J, with 16 bases between. The length of the CDR3 is 14 residues. DNA for the CDR3: TGTGCCAGCAGCCGATATGGCGGTTATGGTGGCTACACCTTC. This translates into CASSRYGGYGGYTF. The full variable domain, in which reference TRBV14 and TRBJ1-2 provide the parts outside the CDR3, is EAGVTQFPSHSVIEKGQTVTLRCDPISGHDNLYWYRRVMGKEIKFLLHFVKESKQDESGMPNNRFLAERTGGTYSTLKVQPAELEDSGVYFCASSRYGGYGGYTFGSGTRLTVV.

The chain has TRBV10-3 and TRBJ2-5, with D uncertain. V lost 0 bases and J 11 bases, leaving 13 bases between the germline ends. The germline gives CDR1 ENHRY, CDR2 SYGVKD. The CDR3 is made up of 13 amino acids. In nucleotides, the CDR3 is TGTGCCATCAGTGAGTCTGTGGATCCCGGGCAGTACTTC. Its translation is CAISESVDPGQYF.

V is TRBV6-1 and J is TRBJ2-5; the D is unclear. CDR1 MNHNS and CDR2 SASEGT come from the germline V gene. Deletions cut 6 bases from V and 5 bases from J, with 7 bases between. The CDR3 totals 11 residues. This chain's CDR3 is CASRSGETQYF. The CDR3 DNA reads TGTGCCAGCAGGTCGGGTGAGACCCAGTACTTC.

The chain couples TRBV2 to TRBJ1-5; tentatively, D is TRBD1 (5 bases). CDR1 and CDR2 (germline): SNHLY, FYNNEI. This CDR3 has 13 amino acids. V was pared by 7 bases and J by 10 bases, with 17 bases between. Here the CDR3 DNA reads TGTGCCAGCACCACCTTCGGGACCGGCCCCCAGCATTTT. Translated, it gives CASTTFGTGPQHF. Looking up the rest from reference TRBV2 and TRBJ1-5 gives the full variable domain: EPEVTQTPSHQVTQMGQEVILRCVPISNHLYFYWYRQILGQKVEFLVSFYNNEISEKSEIFDDQFSVERPDGSNFTLKIRSTKLEDSAMYFCASTTFGTGPQHFGDGTRLSIL.

The chain joins TRBV11-1 to TRBJ1-1; possible D gene TRBD1, 6 bases. Germline V CDR1 and CDR2: SGHAT, FQDESV (reference sequence). The CDR3 is 13 amino acids. The V end lost 5 bases, the J end lost 5 bases, and 12 bases lay between the germline ends. DNA of the CDR3: TGTGCCAGCAGCCCCCGAGGGGGAACTGAAGCTTTCTTT. Its translation is CASSPRGGTEAFF.

The chain is built from TRBV5-1 and TRBJ2-6; 10 nucleotides agree with TRBD1. Trimming took 4 bases from V and 2 from J; bases not matched to a gene: 0. Germline-derived CDR1 and CDR2 are SGHRS and YFSETQ. This CDR3 has 15 residues. The CDR3 is CASSGTGAGANVLTF. Written as DNA, the CDR3 is TGCGCCAGCAGCGGGACAGGGGCTGGGGCCAACGTCCTGACTTTC.

The gene calls are TRBV6-1 and TRBJ2-5; 7 bases are a match to TRBD2. Germline assignment: CDR1 MNHNS and CDR2 SASEGT. With V trimmed by 6 bases and J by 5 bases, 6 bases remained unmatched. The CDR3 has 13 residues. CDR3 residues: CASSGLVRETQYF. In DNA, the CDR3 is TGTGCCAGCAGCGGACTAGTCCGGGAGACCCAGTACTTC.

This clone was detected a few times. The chain carries TRBV13 and TRBJ2-3; 8 bases line up with TRBD2. After removal of 4 bases from V and 1 base from J, the junction contained 7 bases not matched to a gene. CDR3 size: 16 residues. Germline V gene lookup returns CDR1 PRHDT and CDR2 FYEKMQ (reference sequence). As DNA, the CDR3 is TGTGCCAGCAGCTCCTCTAGGCGGGGGGGCACAGATACGCAGTATTTT. Its protein is CASSSSRRGGTDTQYF.

The genes are TRBV5-4 and TRBJ1-1, with a possible D match to TRBD1 (5 bases). Deletions cut 1 base from V and 1 base from J, with 8 bases between. CDR1 is SGHNT, CDR2 YYREEE, per germline (reference sequence). CDR3 length: 14 residues. The CDR3 loop reads CASSLQTGNTEAFF. CDR3 in DNA: TGTGCCAGCAGCTTGCAAACAGGGAACACTGAAGCTTTCTTT.

The chain links TRBV2 to TRBJ2-7; D is ambiguous. Trimming cost V 3 bases and J 7 bases, with 13 bases left between them. CDR3 length: 13 residues. CDR1 is SNHLY and CDR2 is FYNNEI in the germline V gene. This CDR3 is CASSEEQVGEQYF. The CDR3 nucleotides read TGTGCCAGCAGTGAGGAGCAGGTAGGGGAGCAGTACTTC. Variable domain in full (rest from reference TRBV2 and TRBJ2-7): EPEVTQTPSHQVTQMGQEVILRCVPISNHLYFYWYRQILGQKVEFLVSFYNNEISEKSEIFDDQFSVERPDGSNFTLKIRSTKLEDSAMYFCASSEEQVGEQYFGPGTRLTVT.

This clone occurred once. Given a far larger clone just one base away, this is likely a sequencing read error. This chain links TRBV30 with TRBJ1-3; D not resolved. The CDR3 is made up of 13 amino acids. The germline V gene has CDR1 GTSNPN and CDR2 SVGIG (reference sequence). In DNA, the CDR3 is TGTGCCTGGCACATATTCTCTGGAAACACCATATGTTTT. As protein: CAWHIFSGNTICF.

Details on this clone: One end of the junction fails to match germline, which may point to a read error. The CDR3 here is CASSQAGQFSRTGF. The CDR3 nucleotides are TGTGCCAGCAGCCAAGCAGGGCAGTTCTCCCGGACGGGCTTC. The chain uses TRBV14 and TRBJ1-2, with D perhaps matching TRBD1 (5 bases). This CDR3 is 14 amino acids long. Germline V gives CDR1 SGHDN, CDR2 FVKESK.

The chain is built from TRBV29-1 and TRBJ2-3, with TRBD1 as a possible D gene (5 bases). Germline V gene lookup returns CDR1 SQVTM and CDR2 ANQGSEA. The CDR3 covers 12 residues. The V and J ends lost 5 bases and 4 bases respectively, with 10 bases between them. The CDR3 sequence is CSVLPGPDTQYF. The CDR3 bases are TGCAGCGTTCTACCAGGGCCAGATACGCAGTATTTT.

The chain employs TRBV7-3 and TRBJ2-1; D is possibly TRBD2 (5 bases). The CDR3 spans 14 residues. Germline V lookup: CDR1 SGHTA, CDR2 FQGTGA. V lost 5 bases to trimming and J lost 9 bases, with 17 bases between them. CDR3 sequence: CASSPGPLDGEQFF. As DNA, the CDR3 is TGTGCCAGCAGCCCGGGCCCACTAGACGGTGAGCAGTTCTTC.

This chain uses TRBV9 with TRBJ1-2; 8 bases match TRBD1. The CDR3 totals 15 residues. In germline, CDR1 is SGDLS, CDR2 YYNGEE. The J segment lost 3 bases and the V segment lost 4 bases, leaving 8 bases of the junction unmatched. The CDR3 loop is CASSPRTGLYYGYTF. The CDR3 coding sequence is TGTGCCAGCAGCCCCCGGACAGGGCTGTACTATGGCTACACCTTC.

V gene TRBV28 combines with J gene TRBJ2-7, with D tentatively TRBD1 or TRBD2 (6 bases each). Looked up from germline, CDR1 is MDHEN and CDR2 is SYDVKM. This CDR3 comprises 15 residues. Trimming pared 5 bases from V and 6 bases from J, leaving 20 bases between. CDR3 DNA: TGTGCCAGCAGTCCCATTCGACTAGTAGGGGGCGAGCAGTACTTC. It encodes CASSPIRLVGGEQYF.

The V gene is TRBV18, the J gene TRBJ2-5, with D uncertain. V lost 2 bases and J lost 5, with 12 bases in between. Germline V CDR1 and CDR2: KGHSH, LQKENI. This CDR3 has 14 residues. The DNA for the CDR3 is TGTGCCAGCTCACCAGGCGTCGCGAGCGAGACCCAGTACTTC. Protein: CASSPGVASETQYF.

This sequence joins TRBV28 and TRBJ1-5, with D possibly being TRBD1 (5 bases). Germline V gives CDR1 MDHEN, CDR2 SYDVKM. With 5 bases removed from V and 2 bases from J, the gap between germline ends came to 13 bases. The CDR3 length is 15 residues. The CDR3 reads CASSPSTGGNQPQHF. For the CDR3, the DNA is TGTGCCAGCAGTCCTAGTACAGGAGGCAATCAGCCCCAGCATTTT.

This clone is a singleton in its sample. The chain uses TRBV28 and TRBJ2-1; TRBD2 matches at 10 bases. This CDR3 contains 15 residues. V dropped 8 bases and J dropped 0; count of bases not matched to a gene: 4. The germline CDR1 and CDR2 sequences are MDHEN and SYDVKM. The CDR3 spells CASDSSGSSYNEQFF. The CDR3 DNA follows: TGTGCCAGCGACTCTAGCGGGAGCTCCTACAATGAGCAGTTCTTC.

The chain uses TRBV7-3 and TRBJ2-1; TRBD2 is a possible D gene (6 bases). Germline V gives CDR1 SGHTA, CDR2 FQGTGA. The CDR3 totals 17 residues. V was pared by 7 bases and J by 0 bases, with 19 bases between. This chain's CDR3 is CASNSGLADYSYNEQFF. The CDR3 DNA reads TGTGCCAGCAACAGTGGATTGGCGGACTACTCCTACAATGAGCAGTTCTTC.

This clone was observed a single time. The rearrangement joins TRBV7-8 to TRBJ2-7; 9 bases match TRBD1. The V gene's germline CDR1 is SGHVS and CDR2 FQNEAQ. J lost 3 bases, V lost 0 bases, and 9 bases had no gene match. The CDR3 totals 17 residues. CDR3 DNA: TGTGCCAGCAGCTTAGCACTCCCGGGACAGGGATTCTACGAGCAGTACTTC. Protein: CASSLALPGQGFYEQYF.

The chain recombines TRBV10-1 with TRBJ2-7; D ambiguous. Trimming took off 7 bases at V and 3 bases at J, with 13 bases between the two ends. Germline V gives CDR1 WNHNN, CDR2 SYGVQD (reference sequence). The CDR3 contains 13 residues. The CDR3: CASTITRFYEQYF. CDR3 DNA sequence: TGCGCCAGCACTATTACACGTTTCTACGAGCAGTACTTC.

The CDR3, as DNA: TGTGCCAGCAGCGCTGGGACTAGCGGGAGGCCTGAGACCCAGTACTTC. This sequence encodes CASSAGTSGRPETQYF. The V call is TRBV9, the J call TRBJ2-5; 15 bases align to TRBD2. V dropped 3 bases and J dropped 5; count of bases not matched to a gene: 5. Looked up from germline, CDR1 is SGDLS and CDR2 is YYNGEE. This CDR3 spans 16 amino acids.

V and J are TRBV5-1 and TRBJ1-1; a possible D gene is TRBD1 (5 bases). The CDR3 is 15 residues long. V was shortened by 4 bases and J by 0 bases, with 13 bases between the two germline ends. Germline V CDR1 and CDR2: SGHRS, YFSETQ. The CDR3 loop reads CASSVPQGVNTEAFF. The CDR3 nucleotides read TGCGCCAGCAGCGTACCCCAGGGTGTGAACACTGAAGCTTTCTTT.

The chain recombines TRBV5-1 with TRBJ2-5; D call uncertain. The germline V gene encodes CDR1 SGHRS and CDR2 YFSETQ. This CDR3 has 14 amino acids. V was clipped by 0 bases and J by 0 bases, with 6 bases between them. DNA of the CDR3: TGCGCCAGCAGCTTGGGGCAGGACCAAGAGACCCAGTACTTC. This sequence encodes CASSLGQDQETQYF.

J is TRBJ2-2 and V is TRBV10-2, with unresolved D. From germline, CDR1 is WSHSY and CDR2 SAAADI. This CDR3 is built from 14 residues. Trimming removed 6 bases from V and 0 bases from J, with 8 bases in between. In nucleotides, the CDR3 is TGCGCCAGCAGAGATGGGGCGAACACCGGGGAGCTGTTTTTT. Its protein product is CASRDGANTGELFF.